The 9 T cell receptor beta chains below were found in one sample sequenced in a study of identical twins. TCRdb recomputed calls from the 5' RACE reads with MiXCR, one row per CDR3 protein. The sample carries around 570,000 distinct CDR3 sequences, nearly 10% recorded once. This sample was also put to use in a study of yellow fever vaccine responses in identical twins.

The sequencing sample was made of PBMCs. Receptors originate from a young woman in good health.

CDR3 bases: TGTGCCAGCGGCAGACAGGGAGTAACGCAGTATTTT. Translated: CASGRQGVTQYF. J is TRBJ2-3 and V is TRBV6-5, with TRBD1 matching over 7 bases. Trimming removed 8 bases from V and 9 bases from J; junction bases left unmatched: 8. CDR3 length: 12 residues. Germline V gene sequence: CDR1 MNHEY, CDR2 SVGAGI.

The table lists this clonotype with a few counts. The rearrangement links TRBV6-2 or TRBV6-3 to TRBJ2-1, with 8 nucleotides matching TRBD2. The germline gives CDR1 MNHEY, CDR2 SVGEGT. With 0 bases clipped from V and 7 bases from J, the junction kept 26 bases outside the gene matches. The CDR3 is 22 amino acids. The CDR3 region has the DNA TGTGCCAGCAGTTACTCGCTCCCTCCGGGACTAGGAGGGCTTGGGGGGAATAATGAGCAGTTCTTC. Its protein product is CASSYSLPPGLGGLGGNNEQFF.

This clonotype was detected only a few times. The J gene is TRBJ2-1, the V gene TRBV5-1; D not certain. The CDR3 extends over 15 amino acids. Germline lookup yields CDR1 SGHRS and CDR2 YFSETQ. The ends were cut back, 1 base at V and 2 bases at J, with 10 bases in the middle. CDR3 DNA sequence: TGCGCCAGCAGCTTGCGCCCCAGAACCTACAATGAGCAGTTCTTC. It specifies CASSLRPRTYNEQFF.

This clonotype was seen many times. At one boundary the junction diverges from the germline segment, which might be a read error. This chain uses TRBV3-1 with TRBJ2-7, with D perhaps TRBD2 (6 bases). The length of the CDR3 is 16 residues. In germline, CDR1 is LGHDT, CDR2 YNNKEL (reference sequence). The CDR3 loop reads CASSQEGAGKSSEQYF. CDR3 sequence (DNA): TGTGCCAGCAGCCAAGAAGGTGCGGGGAAATCCTCCGAGCAGTACTTC.

This chain uses TRBV4-3 with TRBJ2-3, with D possibly being TRBD2 (5 bases). V was trimmed by 0 bases and J by 3 bases, leaving 13 bases between them. There are 16 residues in the CDR3. The germline V gene encodes CDR1 LGHNA and CDR2 YSLEER. CDR3 in DNA: TGCGCCAGCAGCCAAGATCGTCTAGCCGGGACAGATACGCAGTATTTT. Residues: CASSQDRLAGTDTQYF.

This clonotype was seen repeatedly, ten times or more. V gene TRBV5-1 combines with J gene TRBJ2-7; 7 nucleotides agree with TRBD2. The CDR3 has 14 residues. Germline V gene sequence: CDR1 SGHRS, CDR2 YFSETQ. J gave up 7 bases and V 2 bases, and 9 bases lay outside the gene matches. CDR3 in amino acids: CASSFSSSGGEQYF. In DNA form, the CDR3 reads TGCGCCAGCAGCTTCTCTTCGTCCGGGGGGGAGCAGTACTTC.

This clonotype showed up just a few times. The chain joins TRBV29-1 to TRBJ2-7, with 8 nucleotides matching TRBD1. Germline loops: CDR1 SQVTM, CDR2 ANQGSEA. V was clipped by 2 bases and J by 0 bases; unmatched bases: 3. The CDR3 loop spans 14 amino acids. In DNA, the CDR3 is TGCAGCGTTGAAACGGGACAGGACTCCTACGAGCAGTACTTC. Amino acids: CSVETGQDSYEQYF.

V usage is TRBV4-3 and J usage is TRBJ2-7; no firm D call. Germline values: CDR1 LGHNA, CDR2 YSLEER. The CDR3 runs to 13 residues. Trimming stripped 4 bases from V and 3 bases from J, with 10 bases between. This CDR3 is CASSPRIFYEQYF. The CDR3 nucleotides read TGCGCCAGCAGCCCGCGGATTTTCTACGAGCAGTACTTC.

This sequence joins TRBV6-5 and TRBJ2-5, with 9 bases lining up with TRBD2. The J segment lost 7 bases and the V segment lost 10 bases, leaving 16 bases of the junction unmatched. CDR1 and CDR2 (germline): MNHEY, SVGAGI. The length of the CDR3 is 15 residues. The DNA of the CDR3 is TGTGCCACCAATTTTGGCGGGGGGGCTGAGGGGACCCAGTACTTC. It encodes CATNFGGGAEGTQYF.